These 29 T cell receptor beta chains were sequenced from one sample in a study of blood T cells in healthy people across ages. It was with a sample-barcoded 5' primer and a J-beta primer mix that a second PCR of about 6 to 12 cycles was run. TCRdb re-called the 5' RACE reads with MiXCR, one entry per CDR3 protein. The sample has fewer than 800,000 distinct CDR3 sequences; about 32% are singletons. Sequencing input: blood. Source of these receptors: a woman of 80 years or more in good health.

This clonotype was counted between two and nine times. V gene TRBV20-1 combines with J gene TRBJ1-5; D is unclear. Germline values: CDR1 DFQATT, CDR2 SNEGSKA (reference sequence). Trimming removed 3 bases at V and 2 bases at J, with 11 bases between. The CDR3 runs 14 residues. The CDR3 DNA reads as TGCAGTGCTAGGGTAGGGAAGGGCAATCAGCCCCAGCATTTT. Residues: CSARVGKGNQPQHF.

This clonotype was recorded at least ten times. The rearrangement joins TRBV27 to TRBJ2-1; 10 nucleotides agree with TRBD2. CDR1 is MNHEY, CDR2 SMNVEV, per germline (reference sequence). The length of the CDR3 is 16 residues. V lost 5 bases and J lost 3; bases outside the gene matches: 7. The CDR3, as DNA: TGTGCCAGCAGTAGCATAGCGGGGGGCAACTACAATGAGCAGTTCTTC. Translating gives CASSSIAGGNYNEQFF.

V gene TRBV7-6 combines with J gene TRBJ1-2; D is unclear. The V gene lost 1 base and the J gene lost 2 bases, with 11 bases spanning the gap. Germline CDR1 and CDR2: SGHVS and FNYEAQ. This CDR3 is built from 15 residues. CDR3 in amino acids: CASSLGAAANYGYTF. The CDR3 region has the DNA TGTGCCAGCAGCTTAGGGGCGGCCGCGAACTATGGCTACACCTTC.

The sample holds many counts of this clonotype. CDR3 in amino acids: CASRQRAGSNTEAFF. Written as DNA, the CDR3 is TGTGCCAGCAGACAGAGGGCAGGGTCAAACACTGAAGCTTTCTTT. The rearrangement joins TRBV6-5 to TRBJ1-1; a weak D match, TRBD1 (5 bases). The length of the CDR3 is 15 residues. The V and J ends lost 6 bases and 2 bases respectively, with 16 bases between them. Germline values: CDR1 MNHEY, CDR2 SVGAGI.

The J gene is TRBJ1-1, the V gene TRBV6-2 or TRBV6-3, with D unresolved. The CDR3 extends over 11 amino acids. Germline lookup yields CDR1 MNHEY and CDR2 SVGEGT. With 5 bases removed from V and 8 bases from J, the gap between germline ends came to 9 bases. The CDR3: CASSPLREAFF. CDR3 coding DNA: TGTGCCAGCAGTCCCCTCAGGGAAGCTTTCTTT.

This clonotype showed up many times. The junction departs from germline at one end; a sequencing error may be responsible. The V call is TRBV7-7, the J call TRBJ2-1; D possibly corresponds to TRBD1 (7 bases). Per the germline V gene, CDR1 is SSHAT and CDR2 is FNYEAQ (reference sequence). This CDR3 contains 14 residues. CDR3 loop: CASSFKGGGGEQFF. DNA of the CDR3: TGTGCTAGCAGCTTTAAAGGAGGGGGCGGTGAGCAGTTCTTC.

This clonotype was found many times. This chain connects TRBV27 to TRBJ2-3; 9 bases fit TRBD1. Germline values: CDR1 MNHEY, CDR2 SMNVEV (reference sequence). V dropped 6 bases and J dropped 4; count of bases not matched to a gene: 8. The CDR3 totals 15 residues. CDR3 sequence: CASSPGQGNPDTQYF. The CDR3 bases are TGTGCCAGCAGCCCGGGACAGGGAAACCCAGATACGCAGTATTTT.

This clonotype was counted many times. The chain couples TRBV28 to TRBJ2-4, with TRBD1 matching over 11 bases. The V segment lost 3 bases and the J segment 8 bases; nucleotides outside the gene matches: 6. Germline loops: CDR1 MDHEN, CDR2 SYDVKM. CDR3 size: 15 residues. The CDR3 sequence: CASSFSGTGGDIQYF. Written as DNA, the CDR3 is TGTGCCAGCAGTTTTTCTGGGACAGGGGGAGACATTCAGTACTTC.

The chain recombines TRBV5-1 with TRBJ2-1; 12 bases line up with TRBD2. The CDR3 has 17 residues. CDR1 is SGHRS and CDR2 is YFSETQ in the germline V gene. V gave up 4 bases and J gave up 8 bases; unmatched junction bases: 13. CDR3 region: CASSKGLAGFLGDEQFF. Written as DNA, the CDR3 is TGCGCCAGCAGCAAAGGACTAGCGGGATTCCTTGGGGATGAGCAGTTCTTC.

Notes on this clonotype: This may arise from a read error, as a much more abundant clone is one base away. The chain carries TRBV7-9 and TRBJ1-4, with D possibly matching TRBD1 (5 bases). CDR3 length: 15 residues. V lost 5 bases, J lost 4 bases, and 14 bases lay in between. CDR1 is SEHNR, CDR2 FQNEAQ, per germline (reference sequence). Here the CDR3 reads CASSMRGVFNEKLFF. CDR3 nucleotide sequence: TGTGCCAGCAGCATGCGAGGGGTGTTTAATGAAAAACTGTTTTTT.

Turning to this clonotype: One base away lies a much larger clone, so this may be a sequencing read error. The chain has TRBV7-2 and TRBJ1-1, with 7 bases matching TRBD1. This CDR3 contains 15 residues. Per germline, CDR1 SGHTA and CDR2 FQGNSA. Written as DNA, the CDR3 is TGTGCCATCAGCCCGGAGACAGGGTGGAGCACTGAAGCTTTCTTT. It translates to CAISPETGWSTEAFF.

The V and J genes are TRBV4-1 and TRBJ1-2; D ambiguous. Germline V gene data show CDR1 as MGHRA and CDR2 as YSYEKL. V was pared by 3 bases and J by 5 bases, with 13 bases between. The CDR3 has 14 residues. The CDR3 DNA follows: TGCGCCAGCAGCCATCCTAGGGATCGGTATGGCTACACCTTC. Protein: CASSHPRDRYGYTF.

This clonotype was found many times. The CDR3 DNA reads TGTGCCAGCAGGGTGGGGCCGGGACCCTACGAGCAGTACTTC. Protein sequence: CASRVGPGPYEQYF. The chain carries TRBV28 and TRBJ2-7; the D gene could be TRBD1 or TRBD2 (5 bases each). Germline V gives CDR1 MDHEN, CDR2 SYDVKM. CDR3 length: 14 amino acids. V dropped 6 bases and J dropped 2 bases, with 14 bases sitting between them.

This clonotype was found a few times. The genes are TRBV20-1 and TRBJ2-5; D may be TRBD1 (6 bases). The end of the DNA fits TRBJ2-7 better, so the J call may be wrong. The germline V gene has CDR1 DFQATT and CDR2 SNEGSKA (reference sequence). The CDR3 runs to 13 residues. The CDR3 loop reads CSASKHRADEQYF. The CDR3 nucleotides read TGCAGTGCTAGTAAGCACAGGGCAGACGAGCAGTACTTC.

At least ten counts were recorded for this clonotype. This rearrangement joins TRBV15 to TRBJ2-5, with D perhaps assigned TRBD1 or TRBD2 (5 bases each). Looked up from germline, CDR1 is LNHNV and CDR2 is YYDKDF (reference sequence). This CDR3 has 14 amino acids. With 6 bases removed from V and 5 bases from J, the gap between germline ends came to 16 bases. CDR3 sequence reads: CATRPERGWETQYF. The CDR3 DNA follows: TGTGCCACCAGACCCGAACGGGGCTGGGAGACCCAGTACTTC.

CDR3 nucleotides: TGTGCCAGCAGCATGGACAGGGGAAGGTACGGCTATGGCTACACCTTC. Translating it yields CASSMDRGRYGYGYTF. The chain carries TRBV6-2 or TRBV6-3 and TRBJ1-2; 9 bases align to TRBD1. CDR3 size: 16 residues. From germline, CDR1 is MNHEY and CDR2 SVGEGT. J lost 4 bases, V lost 6 bases, and 12 bases had no gene match.

Ten or more counts support this clonotype. The rearrangement joins TRBV27 to TRBJ2-7; possibly TRBD1 or TRBD2 for D (5 bases each). The germline gives CDR1 MNHEY, CDR2 SMNVEV (reference sequence). V was shortened by 5 bases and J by 2 bases, with 13 bases between the two germline ends. The CDR3 length is 14 residues. This chain's CDR3 is CASSTRDATYEQYF. As DNA, the CDR3 is TGTGCCAGCAGTACCCGGGACGCTACCTACGAGCAGTACTTC.

This clonotype was picked up many times. The rearrangement uses TRBV3-1 and TRBJ2-5; TRBD2 might be the D (7 bases). CDR1 and CDR2 from the germline V gene are LGHDT and YNNKEL (reference sequence). Trimming removed 1 base at V and 4 bases at J, with 13 bases between. This CDR3 region has 15 residues. Here the CDR3 DNA reads TGTGCCAGCAGCCAAGTACGGGGGGCCACAGAGACCCAGTACTTC. Translation gives CASSQVRGATETQYF.

The J gene is TRBJ1-5, the V gene TRBV20-1; D call uncertain. Trimming took off 5 bases at V and 2 bases at J, with 10 bases between the two ends. The germline gives CDR1 DFQATT, CDR2 SNEGSKA (reference sequence). The CDR3 is 13 amino acids. The CDR3 protein is CSAGLDGNQPQHF. The CDR3 nucleotides are TGCAGTGCTGGTTTGGACGGCAATCAGCCCCAGCATTTT.

The sample holds many counts of this clonotype. The rearrangement joins TRBV6-2 or TRBV6-3 to TRBJ2-3, with no clear D. V shed 7 bases and J shed 5 bases, with 10 bases lying between them. Germline values: CDR1 MNHEY, CDR2 SVGEGT. The CDR3 consists of 12 residues. The CDR3 DNA sequence: TGTGCCAGCAAAGAGAACGGAGATACGCAGTATTTT. This sequence encodes CASKENGDTQYF.

The table lists this clonotype with a few counts. Being one base from a much bigger clone, this may be a read error. CDR3 in DNA: TGCAGTGCTAGAAGTAGGGGCAGGGGTTACGAGCAGTACTTC. Amino acid sequence: CSARSRGRGYEQYF. This chain uses TRBV20-1 with TRBJ2-7, with a tentative D call TRBD1 (6 bases). Trimming took off 2 bases at V and 4 bases at J, with 15 bases between the two ends. This CDR3 contains 14 residues. Germline CDR1 DFQATT, CDR2 SNEGSKA (reference sequence).

Concerning this clonotype itself: A much bigger clone sits one base away, suggesting this may be a read error. This chain joins TRBV11-3 and TRBJ2-5; 15 nucleotides match TRBD2. The CDR3 has 17 residues. Per germline, CDR1 SGHNT and CDR2 YENEEA. J gave up 11 bases and V 0 bases, and 10 bases lay outside the gene matches. The DNA for the CDR3 is TGTGCCAGCAGCTTAGATGGGACTAGCGGGAGGTCTAGGGAGCAGTACTTC. Amino acid sequence: CASSLDGTSGRSREQYF.

This clonotype was seen at least ten times. The V gene is TRBV6-2 or TRBV6-3, the J gene TRBJ2-5; D perhaps matches TRBD2 (6 bases). V gave up 4 bases and J gave up 3 bases, with 18 bases separating them. CDR1 and CDR2 from the germline V gene are MNHEY and SVGEGT. This CDR3 has 16 residues. The CDR3 region has the DNA TGTGCCAGCAGTTCCGGGACTCCACGGAGAGAAGAGACCCAGTACTTC. It translates to CASSSGTPRREETQYF.

This clonotype was found a few times. This chain uses TRBV7-3 with TRBJ1-6; 9 bases fit TRBD1. CDR3 size: 13 residues. V lost 8 bases to trimming and J lost 14 bases; unmatched junction nucleotides: 10. Germline-derived CDR1 and CDR2 are SGHTA and FQGTGA. In nucleotides, the CDR3 is TGTGCCAGCTCCCGGGACAGGGCGGGAGCCCTCCACTTT. It is translated as CASSRDRAGALHF.

This clonotype was counted a few times. V and J are TRBV10-2 and TRBJ2-2; 10 bases are a match to TRBD2. Trimming removed 7 bases from V and 5 bases from J; junction bases left unmatched: 10. The CDR3 consists of 16 residues. Per germline, CDR1 WSHSY and CDR2 SAAADI. CDR3 bases: TGCGCCAGCATAAGCCTAGCGGGGGTAGGAACCGGGGAGCTGTTTTTT. The encoded protein is CASISLAGVGTGELFF.

CDR3 DNA sequence: TGTGCCAGCAAATCTGGGGAGGGTTCTCGCACAGATACGCAGTATTTT. This gives the protein CASKSGEGSRTDTQYF. The chain couples TRBV5-4 to TRBJ2-3; 7 nucleotides line up with TRBD2. The CDR3 spans 16 residues. The V segment lost 6 bases and the J segment 1 base; nucleotides outside the gene matches: 11. Germline CDR1 is SGHNT and CDR2 is YYREEE (reference sequence).

The chain combines TRBV3-1 with TRBJ1-2; 8 nucleotides agree with TRBD1. This CDR3 is 15 amino acids long. In germline, CDR1 is LGHDT, CDR2 YNNKEL (reference sequence). J gave up 4 bases and V 3 bases, and 7 bases lay outside the gene matches. The CDR3 region has the DNA TGTGCCAGCAGCCAGACGTCAGGGGGCCGCTATGGCTACACCTTC. Translating gives CASSQTSGGRYGYTF.

Details on this clonotype: A read error may be the cause here, since a much bigger clone is one base away. The V and J genes are TRBV12-3 or TRBV12-4 and TRBJ2-3; 7 positions agree with TRBD2. The CDR3 covers 16 residues. CDR3 in DNA: TGTGCCAGCGGTTTGGGCTCGGCTAGCGGTTCAGATACGCAGTATTTT. Amino acids: CASGLGSASGSDTQYF.

This clonotype has at least ten counts. The chain combines TRBV28 with TRBJ2-6; D is unresolved. Trimming removed 6 bases at V and 4 bases at J, with 7 bases between. CDR1 is MDHEN, CDR2 SYDVKM, per germline. The CDR3 totals 13 residues. The CDR3 DNA is TGTGCCAGCAGGACTCCCGGGGCCAACGTCCTGACTTTC. It is translated as CASRTPGANVLTF.